This T cell receptor (beta chain) was documented in a study of blood T cells in healthy people across ages. Notes on this clonotype: Its specificity is unknown.

Study conclusions and caveats: When set beside aged donors, long-lived donors presented more naive CD4+ cells and higher diversity. No conclusive comparison of naive versus antigen-experienced cells was possible with unsorted PBMCs. Researchers deemed the diversity estimates from one million T cells underestimates.

This CDR3 region has 12 residues. The germline V gene encodes CDR1 SGHDN and CDR2 FVKESK. Primed by a sample-barcoded 5' primer and a J-beta primer mix, a second PCR proceeded for 7 to 11 cycles. A template-switch adaptor containing 12 random nucleotides labeled each cDNA molecule. MiXCR, run by TCRdb on the 5' RACE reads, gives a single entry per CDR3 protein. Of some 1.1 million distinct CDR3 sequences detected, roughly two fifths appear once; the ten largest clones hold 10% to 15%. V usage is TRBV14 and J usage is TRBJ2-5; no firm D call. The end of the DNA aligns better with TRBJ2-7, so the J call may be wrong. This receptor was obtained from a man aged 18-30 years in good health. Sequencing was carried out using blood. As DNA, the CDR3 is TGTGCCAGCAGCCACTTAGGTTGCGAGCAGTACTTC. Residues: CASSHLGCEQYF.